This T cell receptor (beta chain) originates from a study of CD8 T cells in Susac syndrome. Losses at the gene ends were 3 bases for V and 3 bases for J; bases not matched to a gene: 4. The V gene's germline CDR1 is SGDLS and CDR2 YYNGEE. The CDR3 has 15 amino acids. RNA was extracted with the RNeasy kit, and a quantity of roughly 0.45 to 1 ug was reverse transcribed using random hexamers. TCRdb passed the immunoSEQ multiplex PCR reads through MiXCR, listing each CDR3 protein once. The sample consists of 200,000 or so distinct CDR3 sequences, 85% to 95% of them appearing once. This clonotype has just one count.

The clonotype comes from a human donor with Susac syndrome. The source material was CD8+ T cells from PBMCs. This chain links TRBV9 with TRBJ2-1; TRBD2 matches at 9 bases. Written as DNA, the CDR3 is TGTGCCAGCAGCGCCGAGACTAGCGGCTACAATGAGCAGTTCTTC. It codes for CASSAETSGYNEQFF.